A single sample is the source of the 26 T cell receptor beta chains below, sequenced in a study of cytomegalovirus exposure and HLA in healthy donors. The primer mix had 60 Vbeta and 13 Jbeta primers. Data came from immunoSEQ multiplex PCR; TCRdb stores just in-frame clones and leaves some out. The sample lists under 200,000 clones, 70% to 80% seen once, with about 2.4% in the top ten. Sequenced sample: PBMCs. All receptors come from a man aged 60-69 years in good health and CMV-seronegative.

The rearrangement uses TRBV2 and TRBJ2-2, with 9 positions matching TRBD1. Germline V gives CDR1 SNHLY, CDR2 FYNNEI. This CDR3 contains 14 residues. V trimming: 3 bases; J trimming: 4 bases; junction bases outside the gene matches: 0. The CDR3 protein is CASSEGQGTGELFF. The CDR3 region has the DNA TGTGCCAGCAGTGAGGGACAGGGCACCGGGGAGCTGTTTTTT.

This sequence joins TRBV28 and TRBJ2-7; 10 bases agree with TRBD2. V lost 10 bases to trimming and J lost 7 bases; unmatched junction nucleotides: 13. CDR1 is MDHEN and CDR2 is SYDVKM in the germline V gene. This CDR3 is built from 14 residues. The CDR3 DNA is TGTGCCACCTGGGCAACTAGCGGGGCGGGTGAGCAGTACTTC. It codes for CATWATSGAGEQYF.

In its sample, this clone was seen once. The chain recombines TRBV30 with TRBJ1-2, with 9 bases that match TRBD1. The CDR3 runs to 16 residues. V lost 3 bases, J lost 7 bases, and 15 bases stayed unmatched. Germline CDR1 GTSNPN, CDR2 SVGIG (reference sequence). The CDR3 DNA reads TGTGCCTGGAGCGTGACAGGGGGAAGTCTGGGACCTGGCTACACCTTC. It specifies CAWSVTGGSLGPGYTF.

The chain employs TRBV29-1 and TRBJ1-4; no clear D. V lost 4 bases to trimming and J lost 0 bases, with 9 bases between them. The CDR3 consists of 14 residues. Germline CDR1 is SQVTM and CDR2 is ANQGSEA. CDR3: CSVAKAATNEKLFF. DNA for the CDR3: TGCAGCGTTGCTAAGGCGGCAACTAATGAAAAACTGTTTTTT.

This clone was recorded a few times. The chain combines TRBV5-1 with TRBJ1-3; 10 nucleotides match TRBD1. V lost 4 bases to trimming and J lost 0 bases; unmatched junction nucleotides: 4. CDR3 size: 16 residues. Germline-derived CDR1 and CDR2 are SGHRS and YFSETQ. The CDR3 coding sequence is TGCGCCAGCAGCCGAGGGACAGGGGCCTCTGGAAACACCATATATTTT. It specifies CASSRGTGASGNTIYF.

V gene TRBV29-1 combines with J gene TRBJ1-3, with a possible D match to TRBD1 (6 bases). Germline V gives CDR1 SQVTM, CDR2 ANQGSEA. This CDR3 comprises 11 residues. V was trimmed by 5 bases and J by 10 bases, leaving 12 bases between them. CDR3 nucleotides: TGCAGCGTTCGGACAGATTATACCATATATTTT. It codes for CSVRTDYTIYF.

The CDR3 DNA follows: TGTGCCAGCAGTTACCTGGGACTAGCGCGTACCTACGAGCAGTACTTC. Translation gives CASSYLGLARTYEQYF. The chain has TRBV6-6 and TRBJ2-7; 10 bases fit TRBD2. CDR1 MNHNY and CDR2 SVGAGI come from the germline V gene (reference sequence). The CDR3 has 16 amino acids. Losses at the gene ends were 2 bases for V and 2 bases for J; bases not matched to a gene: 6.

Regarding this clone: This sample includes further DNA sequences coding for the same CDR3. The chain recombines TRBV30 with TRBJ2-7; TRBD1 aligns across 8 bases. This CDR3 has 13 residues. The V gene end was trimmed by 3 bases and the J gene end by 4 bases; junction bases not matched to a gene: 5. Germline V lookup: CDR1 GTSNPN, CDR2 SVGIG (reference sequence). CDR3 DNA sequence: TGTGCCTGGAGACGGACAGGGAGGTACGAGCAGTACTTC. Its protein is CAWRRTGRYEQYF.

The table lists this clone with a count of one. The V gene is TRBV5-1, the J gene TRBJ1-5; 8 bases align to TRBD1. This CDR3 has 20 amino acids. V was pared by 1 base and J by 4 bases, with 19 bases of the junction left unmatched. In germline, CDR1 is SGHRS, CDR2 YFSETQ. The CDR3 DNA is TGCGCCAGCAGCTTGCCCAGGGGGCGAAGGGTTGGTTTGTGGAATCAGCCCCAGCATTTT. It yields the protein CASSLPRGRRVGLWNQPQHF. Full variable domain (outside the CDR3, taken from reference TRBV5-1 and TRBJ1-5): KAGVTQTPRYLIKTRGQQVTLSCSPISGHRSVSWYQQTPGQGLQFLFEYFSETQRNKGNFPGRFSGRQFSNSRSEMNVSTLELGDSALYLCASSLPRGRRVGLWNQPQHFGDGTRLSIL.

This clone was observed a few times. The V and J genes are TRBV7-3 and TRBJ2-5; 12 bases line up with TRBD1. Germline V lookup: CDR1 SGHTA, CDR2 FQGTGA. Trimming at V came to 5 bases and at J to 4 bases, leaving 8 bases not matched to a gene. This CDR3 comprises 16 residues. CDR3 residues: CASSPRGTGGVETQYF. The CDR3 region has the DNA TGTGCCAGCAGCCCCCGGGGGACAGGGGGCGTAGAGACCCAGTACTTC.

The chain links TRBV5-1 to TRBJ2-1; 8 positions agree with TRBD1. The CDR3 has 15 residues. Trimming removed 4 bases from V and 1 base from J; junction bases left unmatched: 4. Germline CDR1 SGHRS, CDR2 YFSETQ. For the CDR3, the DNA is TGCGCCAGCAGCCTCCGGGACAGGTCCTACAATGAGCAGTTCTTC. It is translated as CASSLRDRSYNEQFF.

This clone has more than one count but fewer than ten. This sequence joins TRBV5-4 and TRBJ2-3, with 10 bases fitting TRBD1. Germline CDR1 SGHNT, CDR2 YYREEE (reference sequence). The V and J ends lost 5 bases and 4 bases, in that order; junction bases with no gene match: 7. This CDR3 is built from 15 residues. The CDR3 region has the DNA TGTGCCAGCAGATTGACAGGGGGCAGGGCAGATACGCAGTATTTT. This encodes CASRLTGGRADTQYF.

The chain employs TRBV15 and TRBJ1-5, with TRBD1 matching over 7 bases. Germline lookup yields CDR1 LNHNV and CDR2 YYDKDF (reference sequence). Germline trimming cut 1 base from V and 0 bases from J; bases unmatched to any gene: 3. CDR3 length equals 16 residues. DNA for the CDR3: TGTGCCACCAGCAGAGGCAACAGGGGTAGCAATCAGCCCCAGCATTTT. This sequence encodes CATSRGNRGSNQPQHF.

The chain links TRBV10-1 to TRBJ1-1; no definite D call. V was cut by 2 bases and J by 0 bases, with 7 bases left in between. The CDR3 spans 14 residues. Germline lookup yields CDR1 WNHNN and CDR2 SYGVQD (reference sequence). DNA of the CDR3: TGCGCCAGCAGTGAGACGGAGATGAACACTGAAGCTTTCTTT. The encoded protein is CASSETEMNTEAFF.

The chain recombines TRBV5-4 with TRBJ2-1, with 7 bases aligning to TRBD2. The CDR3 loop spans 17 amino acids. Germline V lookup: CDR1 SGHNT, CDR2 YYREEE (reference sequence). Trimming at V came to 0 bases and at J to 3 bases, leaving 9 bases not matched to a gene. The CDR3 sequence is CASSLGPMTGGYNEQFF. For the CDR3, the DNA is TGTGCCAGCAGCTTGGGCCCCATGACGGGGGGCTACAATGAGCAGTTCTTC.

This chain uses TRBV30 with TRBJ1-2; 9 bases are a match to TRBD1. This CDR3 comprises 15 residues. Per germline, CDR1 GTSNPN and CDR2 SVGIG (reference sequence). J lost 8 bases, V lost 1 base, and 11 bases had no gene match. This chain's CDR3 is CAWSERFGTGKGYTF. The DNA for the CDR3 is TGTGCCTGGAGTGAAAGATTCGGGACAGGGAAAGGCTACACCTTC.

The J gene is TRBJ2-1, the V gene TRBV4-3; the D is unclear. The CDR3 runs 14 residues. V was pared by 0 bases and J by 0 bases, with 3 bases between. In germline, CDR1 is LGHNA, CDR2 YSLEER. CDR3 sequence reads: CASSQEASYNEQFF. The CDR3 bases are TGCGCCAGCAGCCAAGAAGCCTCCTACAATGAGCAGTTCTTC.

The V gene is TRBV5-5, the J gene TRBJ2-7, with 11 bases identical to TRBD1. Germline V gene lookup returns CDR1 SGHKS and CDR2 YYEKEE (reference sequence). The CDR3 covers 15 residues. The V segment lost 0 bases and the J segment 2 bases; nucleotides outside the gene matches: 1. CDR3: CASSLVGQGAYEQYF. The DNA of the CDR3 is TGTGCCAGCAGCTTGGTGGGACAGGGGGCCTACGAGCAGTACTTC. The whole variable domain, filled in from reference TRBV5-5 and TRBJ2-7, reads DAGVTQSPTHLIKTRGQQVTLRCSPISGHKSVSWYQQVLGQGPQFIFQYYEKEERGRGNFPDRFSARQFPNYSSELNVNALLLGDSALYLCASSLVGQGAYEQYFGPGTRLTVT.

This rearrangement joins TRBV19 to TRBJ2-2; possible D gene TRBD1, 5 bases. CDR3 length equals 14 residues. The V gene lost 7 bases and the J gene lost 3 bases, with 12 bases spanning the gap. CDR1 and CDR2 from the germline V gene are LNHDA and SQIVND (reference sequence). For the CDR3, the DNA is TGTGCCAGTAAGGGTGGGGCGGACACCGGGGAGCTGTTTTTT. Residues: CASKGGADTGELFF.

V usage is TRBV7-9 and J usage is TRBJ1-5; D gene uncertain. CDR3 length equals 13 residues. Germline-derived CDR1 and CDR2 are SEHNR and FQNEAQ (reference sequence). The V end lost 7 bases, the J end lost 2 bases, and 9 bases lay between the germline ends. CDR3 DNA: TGTGCCAGCACCCTAAGTGGCAATCAGCCCCAGCATTTT. This encodes CASTLSGNQPQHF.

The genes are TRBV27 and TRBJ1-2; D not resolved. Germline V gene data show CDR1 as MNHEY and CDR2 as SMNVEV (reference sequence). Trimming removed 1 base from V and 8 bases from J, with 17 bases in between. The CDR3 has 15 amino acids. In nucleotides, the CDR3 is TGTGCCAGCAGTTTATTAGGCCGGGAGCAAGACGGCTACACCTTC. As protein: CASSLLGREQDGYTF.

This rearrangement joins TRBV9 to TRBJ2-3; 7 bases fit TRBD2. The trim removed 3 bases at V and 4 bases at J, leaving 8 bases unmatched. Germline CDR1 is SGDLS and CDR2 is YYNGEE. This CDR3 is built from 15 residues. CDR3 DNA sequence: TGTGCCAGCAGCGGAGGGGAGGGCCGTGCAGATACGCAGTATTTT. It yields the protein CASSGGEGRADTQYF. The full variable domain, completed using reference TRBV9 and TRBJ2-3, is DSGVTQTPKHLITATGQRVTLRCSPRSGDLSVYWYQQSLDQGLQFLIQYYNGEERAKGNILERFSAQQFPDLHSELNLSSLELGDSALYFCASSGGEGRADTQYFGPGTRLTVL.

This chain connects TRBV30 to TRBJ2-3; 10 bases are shared with TRBD2. J lost 4 bases, V lost 5 bases, and 0 bases had no gene match. The CDR3 spans 12 residues. Germline loops: CDR1 GTSNPN, CDR2 SVGIG (reference sequence). CDR3 DNA: TGTGCCTGGGGGACTAGCGCAGATACGCAGTATTTT. Translated, it gives CAWGTSADTQYF.

V and J are TRBV5-3 and TRBJ1-2; TRBD1 matches 7 bases. TRBV5-3 is identified as an open reading frame with a role that is uncertain. After removal of 2 bases from V and 4 bases from J, the junction contained 8 bases not matched to a gene. This CDR3 spans 15 amino acids. As DNA, the CDR3 is TGTGCCAGAAGCTTTCAGCACAGGGGTTTCTATGGCTACACCTTC. It specifies CARSFQHRGFYGYTF.

This clone appeared a single time. This rearrangement joins TRBV6-5 to TRBJ2-1; D gene unclear. This CDR3 is built from 14 residues. Deletions cut 4 bases from V and 5 bases from J, with 12 bases between. Germline V lookup: CDR1 MNHEY, CDR2 SVGAGI. CDR3 region: CASSLAVFDNEQFF. The CDR3 DNA sequence: TGTGCCAGCAGTTTGGCGGTTTTCGACAATGAGCAGTTCTTC.

This clone was picked up one time. This chain connects TRBV5-1 to TRBJ1-1, with 12 bases lining up with TRBD1. The length of the CDR3 is 14 residues. Germline trimming cut 3 bases from V and 7 bases from J; bases unmatched to any gene: 4. Germline lookup yields CDR1 SGHRS and CDR2 YFSETQ. The CDR3 sequence: CASSWGQGAVEAFF. CDR3 sequence (DNA): TGCGCCAGCAGCTGGGGACAGGGGGCGGTTGAAGCTTTCTTT.